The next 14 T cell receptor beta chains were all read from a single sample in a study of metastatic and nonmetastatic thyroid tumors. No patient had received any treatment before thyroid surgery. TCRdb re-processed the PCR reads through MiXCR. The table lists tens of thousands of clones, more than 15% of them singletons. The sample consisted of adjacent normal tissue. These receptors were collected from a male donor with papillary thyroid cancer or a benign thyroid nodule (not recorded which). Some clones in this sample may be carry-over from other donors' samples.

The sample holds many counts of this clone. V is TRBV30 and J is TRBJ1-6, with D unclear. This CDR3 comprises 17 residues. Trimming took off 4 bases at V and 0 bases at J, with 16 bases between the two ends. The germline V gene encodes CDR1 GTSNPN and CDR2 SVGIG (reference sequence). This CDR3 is CAWTTTRTSSYNSPLHF. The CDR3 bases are TGTGCCTGGACAACAACGCGGACGAGCTCCTATAATTCACCCCTCCACTTT.

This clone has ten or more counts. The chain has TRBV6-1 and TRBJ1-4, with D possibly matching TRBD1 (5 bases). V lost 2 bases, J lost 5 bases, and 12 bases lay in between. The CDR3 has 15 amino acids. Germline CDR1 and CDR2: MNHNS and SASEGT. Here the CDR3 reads CASSESRRVNEKLFF. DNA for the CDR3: TGTGCCAGCAGTGAAAGTCGCAGGGTCAATGAAAAACTGTTTTTT.

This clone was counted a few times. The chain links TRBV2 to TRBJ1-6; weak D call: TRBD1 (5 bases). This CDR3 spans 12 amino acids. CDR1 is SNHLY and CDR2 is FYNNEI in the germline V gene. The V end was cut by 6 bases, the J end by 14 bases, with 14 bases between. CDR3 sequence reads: CASRDNLASLHF. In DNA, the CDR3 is TGTGCCAGCAGGGACAACTTAGCATCCCTCCACTTT. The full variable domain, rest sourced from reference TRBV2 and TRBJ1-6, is EPEVTQTPSHQVTQMGQEVILRCVPISNHLYFYWYRQILGQKVEFLVSFYNNEISEKSEIFDDQFSVERPDGSNFTLKIRSTKLEDSAMYFCASRDNLASLHFGNGTRLTVT.

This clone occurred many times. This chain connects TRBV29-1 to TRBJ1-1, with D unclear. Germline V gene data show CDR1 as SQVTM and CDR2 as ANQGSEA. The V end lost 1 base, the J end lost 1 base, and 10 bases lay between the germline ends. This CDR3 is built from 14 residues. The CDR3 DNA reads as TGCAGCGTTGAAGGTGGCCAGCCGAACACTGAAGCTTTCTTT. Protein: CSVEGGQPNTEAFF.

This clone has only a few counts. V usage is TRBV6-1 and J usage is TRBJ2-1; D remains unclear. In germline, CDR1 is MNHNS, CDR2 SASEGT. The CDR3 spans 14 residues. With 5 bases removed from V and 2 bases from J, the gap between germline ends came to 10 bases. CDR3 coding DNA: TGTGCCAGCAGTACCCCCGGCCCCTACAATGAGCAGTTCTTC. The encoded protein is CASSTPGPYNEQFF.

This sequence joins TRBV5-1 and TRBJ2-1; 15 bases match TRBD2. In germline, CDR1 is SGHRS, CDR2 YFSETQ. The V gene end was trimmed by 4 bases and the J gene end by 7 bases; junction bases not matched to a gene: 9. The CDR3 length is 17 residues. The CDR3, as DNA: TGCGCCAGCAGCAAAGAAGGGACTAGCGGGGGGTTGAATGAGCAGTTCTTC. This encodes CASSKEGTSGGLNEQFF.

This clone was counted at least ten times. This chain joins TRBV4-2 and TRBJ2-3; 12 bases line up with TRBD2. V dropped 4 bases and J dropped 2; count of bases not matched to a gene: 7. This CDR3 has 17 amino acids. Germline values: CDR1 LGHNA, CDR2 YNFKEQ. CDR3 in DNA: TGTGCCAGCAGCCTAGATCCTAGCGGGAGGGCCACAGATACGCAGTATTTT. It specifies CASSLDPSGRATDTQYF.

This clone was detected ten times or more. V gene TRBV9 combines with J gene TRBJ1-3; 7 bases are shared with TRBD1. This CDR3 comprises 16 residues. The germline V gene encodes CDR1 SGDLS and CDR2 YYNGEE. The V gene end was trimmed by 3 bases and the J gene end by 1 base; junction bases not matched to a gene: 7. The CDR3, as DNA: TGTGCCAGCAGCGCCGAGGGGGCACGGTCTGGAAACACCATATATTTT. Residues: CASSAEGARSGNTIYF.

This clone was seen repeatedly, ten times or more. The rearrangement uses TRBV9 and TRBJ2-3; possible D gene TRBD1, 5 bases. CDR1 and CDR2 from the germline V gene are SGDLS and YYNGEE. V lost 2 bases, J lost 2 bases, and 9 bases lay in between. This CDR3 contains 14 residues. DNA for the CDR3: TGTGCCAGCAGCGTCGGCAGGGTCACAGATACGCAGTATTTT. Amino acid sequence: CASSVGRVTDTQYF.

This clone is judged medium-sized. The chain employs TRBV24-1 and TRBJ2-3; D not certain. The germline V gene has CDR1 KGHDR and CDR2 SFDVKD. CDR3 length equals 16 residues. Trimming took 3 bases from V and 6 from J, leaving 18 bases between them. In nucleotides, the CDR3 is TGTGCCACCAGTGATGAAGACTCGCAGACACAGGATACGCAGTATTTT. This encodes CATSDEDSQTQDTQYF.

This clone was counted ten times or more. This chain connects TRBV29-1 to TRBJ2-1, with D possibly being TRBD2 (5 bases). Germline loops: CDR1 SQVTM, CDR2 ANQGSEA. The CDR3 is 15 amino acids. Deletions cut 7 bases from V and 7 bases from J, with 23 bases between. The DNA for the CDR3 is TGCAGCGCTTCTTCCCTCCTAAGCGGATGGAATGAGCAGTTCTTC. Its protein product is CSASSLLSGWNEQFF.

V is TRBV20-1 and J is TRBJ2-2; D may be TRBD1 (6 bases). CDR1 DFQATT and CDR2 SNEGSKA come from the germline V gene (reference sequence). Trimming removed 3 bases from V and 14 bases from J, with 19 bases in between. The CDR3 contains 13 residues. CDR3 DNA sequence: TGCAGTGCTAGTAACAGGGATGGCGTGGAACTGTTTTTT. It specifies CSASNRDGVELFF.

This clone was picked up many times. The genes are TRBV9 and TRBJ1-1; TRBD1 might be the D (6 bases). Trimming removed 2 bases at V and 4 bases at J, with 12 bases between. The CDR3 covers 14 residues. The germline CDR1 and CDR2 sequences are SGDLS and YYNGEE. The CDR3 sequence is CASSVTGEPTEAFF. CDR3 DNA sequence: TGTGCCAGCAGCGTGACAGGCGAGCCCACTGAAGCTTTCTTT. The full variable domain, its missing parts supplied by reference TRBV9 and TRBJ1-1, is DSGVTQTPKHLITATGQRVTLRCSPRSGDLSVYWYQQSLDQGLQFLIQYYNGEERAKGNILERFSAQQFPDLHSELNLSSLELGDSALYFCASSVTGEPTEAFFGQGTRLTVV.

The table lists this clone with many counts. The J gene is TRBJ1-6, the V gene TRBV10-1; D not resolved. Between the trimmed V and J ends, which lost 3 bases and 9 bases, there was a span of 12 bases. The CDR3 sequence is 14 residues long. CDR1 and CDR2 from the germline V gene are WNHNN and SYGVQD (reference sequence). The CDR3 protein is CASSDGRRVSPLHF. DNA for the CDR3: TGCGCCAGCAGTGATGGCAGGAGGGTTTCACCCCTCCACTTT.